The 14 T cell receptor beta chains listed next were all sequenced from one sample in a study of T cell repertoires and leukemia-associated antigens. Their antigens are not known. TCRdb re-called the 5' RACE reads through MiXCR, storing one row per CDR3 protein. This table holds 8,000 to 10,000 distinct CDR3 sequences, approximately 40% found once. Source material: CD3+ T cells sorted from blood and cultured. The receptors come from a female donor in good health.

This clonotype was seen more than once but under ten times. The chain has TRBV11-2 and TRBJ2-3; D is unclear. Germline values: CDR1 SGHAT, CDR2 FQNNGV. Between the trimmed V and J ends, which lost 1 base and 2 bases, there was a span of 10 bases. This CDR3 contains 15 residues. The CDR3: CASSLAARFTDTQYF. CDR3 in DNA: TGTGCCAGCAGCTTAGCGGCCAGATTCACAGATACGCAGTATTTT.

The chain is built from TRBV2 and TRBJ2-2; D gene ambiguous. The CDR3 has 11 amino acids. Between the trimmed V and J ends, which lost 9 bases and 6 bases, there was a span of 8 bases. CDR1 and CDR2 from the germline V gene are SNHLY and FYNNEI. CDR3 in amino acids: CASSFAGELFF. The CDR3 DNA reads TGTGCCAGTAGTTTCGCCGGGGAGCTGTTTTTT.

Points on this clonotype: In this CDR3 the conserved last residue, phenylalanine or tryptophan, is missing, so a read error is likely. The chain combines TRBV5-4 with TRBJ1-1; D is unresolved. The length of the CDR3 is 16 residues. The V end lost 4 bases, the J end lost 4 bases, and 20 bases lay between the germline ends. Germline V gene sequence: CDR1 SGHNT, CDR2 YYREEE (reference sequence). Here the CDR3 reads CASSRLITVGSTEAFL. The CDR3 nucleotides are TGTGCCAGCAGCCGCCTCATAACAGTCGGGAGCACTGAAGCTTTCCTT.

This rearrangement joins TRBV6-5 to TRBJ2-7; tentatively, D is TRBD1 (7 bases). The CDR3 is 15 residues long. The V end was cut by 6 bases, the J end by 6 bases, with 21 bases between. From germline, CDR1 is MNHEY and CDR2 SVGAGI. CDR3 in DNA: TGTGCCAGCAGCGCCCGGACAGGAGGGACCGTCGAGCAGTACTTC. It encodes CASSARTGGTVEQYF.

This clonotype qualifies as medium-sized. J is TRBJ1-1 and V is TRBV5-1; D is perhaps TRBD1 (6 bases). Germline values: CDR1 SGHRS, CDR2 YFSETQ. The CDR3 runs 12 residues. V lost 0 bases, J lost 11 bases, and 11 bases lay in between. CDR3 in amino acids: CASSLVGQSAFF. The CDR3 DNA follows: TGCGCCAGCAGCTTGGTAGGACAGTCGGCTTTCTTT.

V gene TRBV5-1 combines with J gene TRBJ2-5; a weak D match, TRBD2 (6 bases). V was cut by 3 bases and J by 4 bases, with 19 bases left in between. Germline loops: CDR1 SGHRS, CDR2 YFSETQ. This CDR3 region has 16 residues. The DNA for the CDR3 is TGCGCCAGCAGCTCCGAAGGTCGGGGAGGTGGAGAGACCCAGTACTTC. Its translation: CASSSEGRGGGETQYF.

The genes are TRBV20-1 and TRBJ2-1, with 8 positions matching TRBD2. The CDR3 consists of 12 residues. V was pared by 6 bases and J by 6 bases, with 4 bases of the junction left unmatched. CDR1 is DFQATT and CDR2 is SNEGSKA in the germline V gene (reference sequence). The CDR3 region has the DNA TGCAGTGCGCTAGCGGGCGTCAATGAGCAGTTCTTC. As protein: CSALAGVNEQFF.

This clonotype is medium-sized (0.01 to 0.1%). This chain uses TRBV7-6 with TRBJ2-3; D is tentatively TRBD1 or TRBD2 (6 bases each). Trimming took 1 base from V and 5 from J, leaving 13 bases between them. Per the germline V gene, CDR1 is SGHVS and CDR2 is FNYEAQ. The CDR3 is 15 amino acids. The CDR3 coding sequence is TGTGCCAGCAGCTTAGGTCGGGGGCGGAGAGATACGCAGTATTTT. It encodes CASSLGRGRRDTQYF.

The V gene is TRBV10-3, the J gene TRBJ2-7; D gene unclear. Germline-derived CDR1 and CDR2 are ENHRY and SYGVKD. V was shortened by 0 bases and J by 0 bases, with 33 bases between the two germline ends. This CDR3 has 23 amino acids. The CDR3 DNA sequence: TGTGCCATCAGTGAGTCATCCACTCAGGCTAGTTACCGCCAGTCAGCACTCTCCTACGAGCAGTACTTC. Protein sequence: CAISESSTQASYRQSALSYEQYF.

This clonotype has more than one count but fewer than ten. The V call is TRBV29-1, the J call TRBJ2-1, with D unresolved. In germline, CDR1 is SQVTM, CDR2 ANQGSEA. V was clipped by 2 bases and J by 9 bases, with 8 bases between them. This CDR3 spans 11 amino acids. This CDR3 is CSVEPPTEQFF. The CDR3 bases are TGCAGCGTTGAACCCCCCACTGAGCAGTTCTTC.

This clonotype has only a few counts. A much bigger clone sits one base away, suggesting this may be a read error. The CDR3, as DNA: TGTGCCAGCACTCGGGACCAATGCAATGAGCAGTTCTTC. Translating gives CASTRDQCNEQFF. The chain recombines TRBV6-5 with TRBJ2-1, with D possibly being TRBD1 or TRBD2 (5 bases each). Trimming removed 7 bases from V and 6 bases from J, with 13 bases in between. The germline V gene has CDR1 MNHEY and CDR2 SVGAGI. This CDR3 has 13 amino acids.

The gene calls are TRBV7-6 and TRBJ2-7; D is uncertain. The CDR3 loop spans 12 amino acids. Trimming pared 2 bases from V and 3 bases from J, leaving 5 bases between. CDR1 is SGHVS and CDR2 is FNYEAQ in the germline V gene. Here the CDR3 DNA reads TGTGCCAGCAGCTTAAACAGCTACGAGCAGTACTTC. It specifies CASSLNSYEQYF. Variable domain in full (rest from reference TRBV7-6 and TRBJ2-7): GAGVSQSPRYKVTKRGQDVALRCDPISGHVSLYWYRQALGQGPEFLTYFNYEAQQDKSGLPNDRFSAERPEGSISTLTIQRTEQRDSAMYRCASSLNSYEQYFGPGTRLTVT.

This clonotype was counted at least ten times. The gene calls are TRBV7-3 and TRBJ2-1, with D perhaps matching TRBD2 (7 bases). This CDR3 has 16 amino acids. Trimming took 1 base from V and 3 from J, leaving 13 bases between them. Germline V gives CDR1 SGHTA, CDR2 FQGTGA. CDR3 loop: CASSLRGGANYNEQFF. The CDR3 coding sequence is TGTGCCAGCAGCTTAAGAGGGGGGGCAAACTACAATGAGCAGTTCTTC.

The chain recombines TRBV6-4 with TRBJ2-1; 7 nucleotides line up with TRBD1. This CDR3 has 16 amino acids. Germline loops: CDR1 MRHNA, CDR2 SNTAGT. V lost 2 bases and J lost 4; bases outside the gene matches: 8. CDR3 in DNA: TGTGCCAGCAGTGACCGACCCGGGACAGATTACAATGAGCAGTTCTTC. Amino acids: CASSDRPGTDYNEQFF.